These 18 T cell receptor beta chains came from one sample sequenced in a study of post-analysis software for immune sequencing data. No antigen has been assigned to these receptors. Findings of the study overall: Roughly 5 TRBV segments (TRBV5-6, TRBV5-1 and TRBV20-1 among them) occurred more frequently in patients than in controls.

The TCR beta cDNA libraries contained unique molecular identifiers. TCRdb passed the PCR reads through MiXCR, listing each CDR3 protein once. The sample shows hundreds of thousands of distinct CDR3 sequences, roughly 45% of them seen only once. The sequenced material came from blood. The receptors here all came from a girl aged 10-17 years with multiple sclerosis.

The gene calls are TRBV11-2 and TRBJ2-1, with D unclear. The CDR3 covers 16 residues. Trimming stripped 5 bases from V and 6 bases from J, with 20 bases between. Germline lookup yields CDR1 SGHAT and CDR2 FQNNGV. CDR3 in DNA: TGTGCCAGCAGCCTACACCTCCGGAGCGTCATCAATGAGCAGTTCTTC. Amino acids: CASSLHLRSVINEQFF.

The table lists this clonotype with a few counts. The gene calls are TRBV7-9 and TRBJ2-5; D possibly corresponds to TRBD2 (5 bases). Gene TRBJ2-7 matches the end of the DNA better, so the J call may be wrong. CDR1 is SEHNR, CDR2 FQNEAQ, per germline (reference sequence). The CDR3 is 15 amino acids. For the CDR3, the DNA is TGTGCCAGCAGCTTAGCGGGAGCCGGGTGGGACGAGCAGTACTTC. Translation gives CASSLAGAGWDEQYF.

The CDR3: CASSLAGVGGYTF. The CDR3 DNA is TGCGCCAGCAGCTTGGCGGGCGTGGGTGGCTACACCTTC. The rearrangement joins TRBV5-1 to TRBJ1-2, with unresolved D. Germline V CDR1 and CDR2: SGHRS, YFSETQ. This CDR3 has 13 amino acids. V dropped 0 bases and J dropped 7 bases, with 10 bases sitting between them.

CDR3 region: CASSQSGTGAFYGYTF. The DNA for the CDR3 is TGTGCCAGCAGTCAATCCGGGACAGGCGCCTTCTATGGCTACACCTTC. This sequence joins TRBV6-5 and TRBJ1-2, with TRBD1 matching over 8 bases. V lost 5 bases to trimming and J lost 4 bases; unmatched junction nucleotides: 12. Germline V gene lookup returns CDR1 MNHEY and CDR2 SVGAGI. The CDR3 has 16 residues.

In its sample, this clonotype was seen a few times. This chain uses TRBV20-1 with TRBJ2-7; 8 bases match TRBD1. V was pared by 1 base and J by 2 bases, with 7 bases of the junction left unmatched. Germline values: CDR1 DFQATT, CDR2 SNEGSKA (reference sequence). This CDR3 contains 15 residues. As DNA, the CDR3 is TGCAGTGCTAGAGTCGGACAGGGTCTAGCCTACGAGCAGTACTTC. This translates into CSARVGQGLAYEQYF.

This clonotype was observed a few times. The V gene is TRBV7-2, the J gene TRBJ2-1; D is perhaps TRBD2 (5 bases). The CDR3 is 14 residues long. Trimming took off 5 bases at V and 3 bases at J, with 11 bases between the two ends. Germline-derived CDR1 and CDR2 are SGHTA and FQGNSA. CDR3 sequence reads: CASSLPGNYNEQFF. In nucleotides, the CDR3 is TGTGCCAGCAGCCTCCCCGGGAACTACAATGAGCAGTTCTTC.

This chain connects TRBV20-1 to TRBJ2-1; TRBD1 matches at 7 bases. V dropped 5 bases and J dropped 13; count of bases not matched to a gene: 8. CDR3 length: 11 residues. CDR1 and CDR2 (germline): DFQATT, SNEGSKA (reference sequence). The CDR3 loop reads CSAERQGHQFF. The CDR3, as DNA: TGCAGTGCTGAGAGACAGGGCCATCAGTTCTTC.

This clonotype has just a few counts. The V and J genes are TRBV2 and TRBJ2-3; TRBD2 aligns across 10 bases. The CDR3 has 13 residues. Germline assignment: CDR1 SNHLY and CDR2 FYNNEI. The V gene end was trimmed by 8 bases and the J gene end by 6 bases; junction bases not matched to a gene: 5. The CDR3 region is CASSRTSGDTQYF. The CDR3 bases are TGTGCCAGCTCCCGGACTAGCGGCGATACGCAGTATTTT.

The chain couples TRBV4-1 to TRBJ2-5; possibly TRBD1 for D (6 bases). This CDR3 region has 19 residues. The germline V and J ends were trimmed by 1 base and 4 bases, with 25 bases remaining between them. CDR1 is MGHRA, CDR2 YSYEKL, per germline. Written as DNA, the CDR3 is TGCGCCAGCAGCCAAGGGCCTCTTAAGGGCACAGGGTGGGGAGAGACCCAGTACTTC. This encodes CASSQGPLKGTGWGETQYF.

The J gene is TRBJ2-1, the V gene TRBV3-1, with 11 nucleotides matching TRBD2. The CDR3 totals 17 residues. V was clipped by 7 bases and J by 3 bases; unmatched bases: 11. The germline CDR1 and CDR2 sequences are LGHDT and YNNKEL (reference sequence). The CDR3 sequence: CASMGRGTSGSYNEQFF. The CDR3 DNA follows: TGTGCCAGCATGGGTAGGGGGACTAGCGGAAGCTACAATGAGCAGTTCTTC.

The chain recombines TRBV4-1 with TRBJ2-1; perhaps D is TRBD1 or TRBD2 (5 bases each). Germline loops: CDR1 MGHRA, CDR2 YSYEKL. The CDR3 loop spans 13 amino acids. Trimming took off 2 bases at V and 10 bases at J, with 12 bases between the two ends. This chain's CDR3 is CASSQLGWGEQFF. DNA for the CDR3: TGCGCCAGCAGCCAACTGGGCTGGGGGGAGCAGTTCTTC.

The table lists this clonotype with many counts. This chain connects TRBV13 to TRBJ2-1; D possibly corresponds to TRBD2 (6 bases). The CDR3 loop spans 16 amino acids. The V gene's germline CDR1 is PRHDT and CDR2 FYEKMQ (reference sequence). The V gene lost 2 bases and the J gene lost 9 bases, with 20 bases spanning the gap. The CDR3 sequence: CASSLPPGTGYGEQFF. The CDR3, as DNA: TGTGCCAGCAGCTTACCCCCCGGGACTGGATATGGTGAGCAGTTCTTC.

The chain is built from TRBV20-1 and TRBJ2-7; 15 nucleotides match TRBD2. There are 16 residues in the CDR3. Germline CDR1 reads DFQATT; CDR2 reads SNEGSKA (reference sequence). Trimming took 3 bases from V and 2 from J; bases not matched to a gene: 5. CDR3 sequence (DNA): TGCAGTGCTAGGGGACTAGCGGGAGGACGTGCCTACGAGCAGTACTTC. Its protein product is CSARGLAGGRAYEQYF.

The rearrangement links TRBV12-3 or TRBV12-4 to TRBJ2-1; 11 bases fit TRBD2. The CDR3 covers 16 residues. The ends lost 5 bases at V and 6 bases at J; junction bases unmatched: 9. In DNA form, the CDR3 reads TGTGCCAGCAGTCCACCGGGACTAGCGGATATCAATGAGCAGTTCTTC. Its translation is CASSPPGLADINEQFF.

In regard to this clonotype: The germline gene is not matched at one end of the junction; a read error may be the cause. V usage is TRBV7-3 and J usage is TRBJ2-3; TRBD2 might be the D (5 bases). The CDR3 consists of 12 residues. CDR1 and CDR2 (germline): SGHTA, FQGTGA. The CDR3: CVSSLTGDTQYF. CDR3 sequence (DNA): TGTGTCAGCAGCTTAACGGGGGATACGCAGTATTTT. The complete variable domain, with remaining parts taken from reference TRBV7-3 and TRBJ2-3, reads GAGVSQTPSNKVTEKGKYVELRCDPISGHTALYWYRQSLGQGPEFLIYFQGTGAADDSGLPNDRFFAVRPEGSVSTLKIQRTERGDSAVYLCVSSLTGDTQYFGPGTRLTVL.

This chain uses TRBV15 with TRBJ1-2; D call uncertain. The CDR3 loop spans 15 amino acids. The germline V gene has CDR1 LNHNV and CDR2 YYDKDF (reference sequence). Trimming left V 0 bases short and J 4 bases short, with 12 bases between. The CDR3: CATSRDLLDGYGYTF. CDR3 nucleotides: TGTGCCACCAGCAGAGATCTACTTGATGGCTATGGCTACACCTTC.

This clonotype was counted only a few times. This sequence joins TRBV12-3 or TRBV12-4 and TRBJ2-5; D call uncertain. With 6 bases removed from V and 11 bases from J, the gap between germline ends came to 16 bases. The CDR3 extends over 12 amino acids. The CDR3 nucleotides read TGTGCCAGCAGCCTCCTTGGGCAGGAGCAGTACTTC. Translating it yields CASSLLGQEQYF.

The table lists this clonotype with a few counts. CDR3 in DNA: TGTGCCAGCAGGGCCCTCCTGGGCGAAAATAATGAGCAGTTCTTC. Residues: CASRALLGENNEQFF. The V gene is TRBV2, the J gene TRBJ2-1, with unresolved D. The CDR3 is made up of 15 amino acids. V was shortened by 6 bases and J by 7 bases, with 19 bases between the two germline ends. Germline V CDR1 and CDR2: SNHLY, FYNNEI. Drawing the rest from reference TRBV2 and TRBJ2-1, the complete variable domain is EPEVTQTPSHQVTQMGQEVILRCVPISNHLYFYWYRQILGQKVEFLVSFYNNEISEKSEIFDDQFSVERPDGSNFTLKIRSTKLEDSAMYFCASRALLGENNEQFFGPGTRLTVL.